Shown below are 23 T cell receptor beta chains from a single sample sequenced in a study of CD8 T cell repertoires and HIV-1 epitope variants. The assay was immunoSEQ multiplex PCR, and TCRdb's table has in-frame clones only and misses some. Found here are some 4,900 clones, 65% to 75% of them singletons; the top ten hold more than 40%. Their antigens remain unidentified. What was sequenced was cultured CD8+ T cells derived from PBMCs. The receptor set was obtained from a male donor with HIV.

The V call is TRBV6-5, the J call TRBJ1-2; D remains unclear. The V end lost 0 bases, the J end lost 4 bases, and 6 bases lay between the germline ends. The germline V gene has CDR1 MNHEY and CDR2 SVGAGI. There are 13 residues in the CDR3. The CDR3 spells CASSYSLAYGYTF. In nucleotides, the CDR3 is TGTGCCAGCAGTTACTCGTTGGCCTATGGCTACACCTTC.

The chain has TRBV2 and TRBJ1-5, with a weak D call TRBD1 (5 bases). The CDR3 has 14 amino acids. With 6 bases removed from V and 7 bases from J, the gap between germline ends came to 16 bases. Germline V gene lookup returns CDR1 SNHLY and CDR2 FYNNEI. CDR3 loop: CASSPNRLQQPQHF. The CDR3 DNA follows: TGTGCCAGCAGCCCGAACAGGTTACAACAGCCCCAGCATTTT.

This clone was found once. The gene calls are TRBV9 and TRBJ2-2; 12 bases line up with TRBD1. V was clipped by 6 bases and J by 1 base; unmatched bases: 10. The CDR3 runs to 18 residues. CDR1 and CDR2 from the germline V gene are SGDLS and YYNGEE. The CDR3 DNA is TGTGCCAGCAACGAGGGACAGGGGGCTTCATGGAACACCGGGGAGCTGTTTTTT. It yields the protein CASNEGQGASWNTGELFF.

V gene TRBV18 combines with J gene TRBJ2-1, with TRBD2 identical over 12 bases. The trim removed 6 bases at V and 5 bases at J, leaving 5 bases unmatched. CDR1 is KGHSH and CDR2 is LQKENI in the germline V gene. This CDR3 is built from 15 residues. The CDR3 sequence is CASSLAGGPDNEQFF. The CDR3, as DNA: TGTGCCAGCTCGCTAGCGGGGGGGCCGGACAATGAGCAGTTCTTC.

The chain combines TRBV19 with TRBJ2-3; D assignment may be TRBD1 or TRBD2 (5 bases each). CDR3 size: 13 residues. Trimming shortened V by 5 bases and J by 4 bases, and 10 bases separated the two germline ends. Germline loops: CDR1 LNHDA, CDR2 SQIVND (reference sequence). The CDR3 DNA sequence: TGTGCCAGTAGTGCCCTGGGGGCAGATACGCAGTATTTT. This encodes CASSALGADTQYF. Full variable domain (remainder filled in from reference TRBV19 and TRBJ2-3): DGGITQSPKYLFRKEGQNVTLSCEQNLNHDAMYWYRQDPGQGLRLIYYSQIVNDFQKGDIAEGYSVSREKKESFPLTVTSAQKNPTAFYLCASSALGADTQYFGPGTRLTVL.

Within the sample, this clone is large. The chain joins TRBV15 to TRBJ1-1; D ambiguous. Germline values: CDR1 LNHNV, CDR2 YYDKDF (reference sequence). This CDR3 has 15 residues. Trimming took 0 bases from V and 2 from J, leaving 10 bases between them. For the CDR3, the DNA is TGTGCCACCAGCAGAGATAGGGCGCCAAACACTGAAGCTTTCTTT. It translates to CATSRDRAPNTEAFF. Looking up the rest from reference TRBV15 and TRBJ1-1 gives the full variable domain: DAMVIQNPRYQVTQFGKPVTLSCSQTLNHNVMYWYQQKSSQAPKLLFHYYDKDFNNEADTPDNFQSRRPNTSFCFLDIRSPGLGDTAMYLCATSRDRAPNTEAFFGQGTRLTVV.

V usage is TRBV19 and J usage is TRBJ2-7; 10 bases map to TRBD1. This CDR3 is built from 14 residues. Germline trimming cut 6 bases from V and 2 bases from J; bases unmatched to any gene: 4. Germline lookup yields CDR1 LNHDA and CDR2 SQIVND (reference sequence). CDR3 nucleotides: TGTGCCAGTAGCCCTGGGACAGGGGCCTACGAGCAGTACTTC. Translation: CASSPGTGAYEQYF.

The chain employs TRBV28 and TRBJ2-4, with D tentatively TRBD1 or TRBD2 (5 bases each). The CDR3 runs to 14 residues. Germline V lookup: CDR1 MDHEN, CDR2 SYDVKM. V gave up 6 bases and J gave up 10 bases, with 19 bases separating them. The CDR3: CASRGSGTDPIQYF. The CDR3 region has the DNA TGTGCCAGCAGGGGCTCCGGGACGGACCCTATTCAGTACTTC.

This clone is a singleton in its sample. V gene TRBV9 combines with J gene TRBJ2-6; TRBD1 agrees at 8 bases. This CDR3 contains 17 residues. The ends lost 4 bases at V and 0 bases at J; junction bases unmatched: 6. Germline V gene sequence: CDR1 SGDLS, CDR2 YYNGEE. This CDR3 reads CASSIGQGISGANVLTF. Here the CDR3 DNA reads TGTGCCAGCAGCATAGGACAGGGAATCTCTGGGGCCAACGTCCTGACTTTC.

The CDR3 loop is CASSEFRPGTAEAFF. The CDR3 bases are TGCGCCAGCAGTGAGTTTCGACCAGGGACAGCTGAAGCTTTCTTT. The chain recombines TRBV10-2 with TRBJ1-1; 7 nucleotides align to TRBD1. Germline V gene data show CDR1 as WSHSY and CDR2 as SAAADI. Germline trimming cut 1 base from V and 6 bases from J; bases unmatched to any gene: 8. The CDR3 runs 15 residues.

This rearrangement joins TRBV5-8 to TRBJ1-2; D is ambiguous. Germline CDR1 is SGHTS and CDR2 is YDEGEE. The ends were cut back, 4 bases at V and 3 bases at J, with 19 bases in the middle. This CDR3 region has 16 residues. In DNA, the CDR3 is TGTGCCAGCAGCCCTTGGCCGGTAGAATTGGACTATGGCTACACCTTC. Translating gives CASSPWPVELDYGYTF.

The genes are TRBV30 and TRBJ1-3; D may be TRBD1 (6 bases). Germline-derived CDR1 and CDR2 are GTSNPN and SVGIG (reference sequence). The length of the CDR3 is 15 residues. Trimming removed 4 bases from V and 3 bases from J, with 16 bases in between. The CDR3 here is CAWKSVQGIGNTIYF. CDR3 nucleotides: TGTGCCTGGAAGAGCGTGCAGGGGATTGGAAACACCATATATTTT.

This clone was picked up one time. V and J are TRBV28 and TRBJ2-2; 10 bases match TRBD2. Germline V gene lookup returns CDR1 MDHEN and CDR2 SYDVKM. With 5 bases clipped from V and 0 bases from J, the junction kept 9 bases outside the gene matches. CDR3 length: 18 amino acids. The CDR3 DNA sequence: TGTGCCAGCAGTGGGGGACTAGCGTTAACCGCGAACACCGGGGAGCTGTTTTTT. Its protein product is CASSGGLALTANTGELFF.

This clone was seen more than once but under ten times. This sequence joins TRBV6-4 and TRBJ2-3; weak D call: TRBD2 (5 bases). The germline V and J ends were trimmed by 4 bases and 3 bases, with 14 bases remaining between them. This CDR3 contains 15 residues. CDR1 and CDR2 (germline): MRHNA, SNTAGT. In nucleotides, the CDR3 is TGTGCCAGCAGTGGGGAGAGGGCCGGGACAGATACGCAGTATTTT. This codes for CASSGERAGTDTQYF.

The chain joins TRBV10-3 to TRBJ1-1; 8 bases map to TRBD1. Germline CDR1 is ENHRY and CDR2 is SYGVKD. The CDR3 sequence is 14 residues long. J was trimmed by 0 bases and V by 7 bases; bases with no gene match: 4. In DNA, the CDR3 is TGTGCCATCACTGACAGGGGATTGAACACTGAAGCTTTCTTT. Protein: CAITDRGLNTEAFF.

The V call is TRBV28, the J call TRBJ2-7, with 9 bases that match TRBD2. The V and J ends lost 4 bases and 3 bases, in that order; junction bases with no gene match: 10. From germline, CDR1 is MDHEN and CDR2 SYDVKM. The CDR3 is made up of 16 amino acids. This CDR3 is CASSSALAGESYEQYF. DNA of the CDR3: TGTGCCAGCAGTTCTGCTTTAGCGGGAGAAAGCTACGAGCAGTACTTC.

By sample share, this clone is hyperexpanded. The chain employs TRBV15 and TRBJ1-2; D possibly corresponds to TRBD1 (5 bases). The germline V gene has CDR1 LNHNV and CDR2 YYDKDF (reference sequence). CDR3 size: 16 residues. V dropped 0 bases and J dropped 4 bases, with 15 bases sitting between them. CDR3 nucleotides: TGTGCCACCAGCAGAGATCGGGGGACCCAGGTCTATGGCTACACCTTC. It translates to CATSRDRGTQVYGYTF.

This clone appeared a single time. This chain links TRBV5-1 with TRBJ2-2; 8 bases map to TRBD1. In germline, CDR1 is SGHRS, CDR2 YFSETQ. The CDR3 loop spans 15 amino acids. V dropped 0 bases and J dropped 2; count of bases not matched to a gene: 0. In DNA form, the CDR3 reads TGCGCCAGCAGCTTGGCAGGGGGCAACACCGGGGAGCTGTTTTTT. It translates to CASSLAGGNTGELFF.

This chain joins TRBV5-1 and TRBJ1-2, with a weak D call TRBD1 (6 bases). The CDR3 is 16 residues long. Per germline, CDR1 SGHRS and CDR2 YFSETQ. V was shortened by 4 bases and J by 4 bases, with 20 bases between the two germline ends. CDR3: CASSPLDSAVAYGYTF. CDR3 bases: TGCGCCAGCAGCCCCTTGGACAGTGCTGTTGCCTATGGCTACACCTTC.

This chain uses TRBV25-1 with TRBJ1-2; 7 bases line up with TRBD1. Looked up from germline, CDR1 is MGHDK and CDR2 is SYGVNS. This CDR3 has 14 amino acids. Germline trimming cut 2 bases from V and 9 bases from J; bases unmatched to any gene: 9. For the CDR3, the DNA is TGTGCCAGCAGTGAACCGGGACAGCAAGGCAGCTACACCTTC. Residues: CASSEPGQQGSYTF.

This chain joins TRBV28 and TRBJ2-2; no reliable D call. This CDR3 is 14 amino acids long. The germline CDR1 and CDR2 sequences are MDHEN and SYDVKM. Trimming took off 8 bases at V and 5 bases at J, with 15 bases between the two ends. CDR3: CASDRRMGTGELFF. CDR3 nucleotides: TGTGCCAGCGATCGAAGGATGGGAACCGGGGAGCTGTTTTTT.

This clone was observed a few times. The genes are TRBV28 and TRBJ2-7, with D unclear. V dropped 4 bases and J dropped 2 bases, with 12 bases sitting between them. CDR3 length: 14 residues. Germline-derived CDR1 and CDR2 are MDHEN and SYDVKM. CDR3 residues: CASSSDVSAYEQYF. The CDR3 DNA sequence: TGTGCCAGCAGTTCAGATGTCTCGGCCTACGAGCAGTACTTC.

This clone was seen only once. The CDR3 nucleotides are TGTGCCAGCAGACCGACAGGGAAGCGCCAAGAGACCCAGTACTTC. It translates to CASRPTGKRQETQYF. The chain combines TRBV28 with TRBJ2-5; 7 nucleotides match TRBD1. CDR1 and CDR2 from the germline V gene are MDHEN and SYDVKM. Unmatched junction bases numbered 8, after V lost 6 bases and J lost 1 base. The CDR3 sequence is 15 residues long.